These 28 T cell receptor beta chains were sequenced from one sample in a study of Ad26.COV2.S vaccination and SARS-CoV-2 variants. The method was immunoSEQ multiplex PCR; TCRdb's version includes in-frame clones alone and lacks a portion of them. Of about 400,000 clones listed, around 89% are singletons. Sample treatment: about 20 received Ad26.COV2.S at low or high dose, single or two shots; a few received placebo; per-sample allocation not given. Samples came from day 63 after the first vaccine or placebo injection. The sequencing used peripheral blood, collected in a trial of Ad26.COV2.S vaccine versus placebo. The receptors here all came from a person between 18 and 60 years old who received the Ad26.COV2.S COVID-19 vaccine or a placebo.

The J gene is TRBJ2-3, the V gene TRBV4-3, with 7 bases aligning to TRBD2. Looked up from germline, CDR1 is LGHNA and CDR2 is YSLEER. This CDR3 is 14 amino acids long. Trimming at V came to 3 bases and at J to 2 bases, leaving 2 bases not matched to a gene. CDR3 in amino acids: CASSQAGVTDTQYF. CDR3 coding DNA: TGCGCCAGCAGCCAGGCGGGGGTCACAGATACGCAGTATTTT.

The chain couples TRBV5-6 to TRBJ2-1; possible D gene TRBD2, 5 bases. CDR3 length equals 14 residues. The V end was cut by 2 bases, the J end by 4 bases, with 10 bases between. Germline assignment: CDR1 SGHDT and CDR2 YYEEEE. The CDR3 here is CASSFGGSYNEQFF. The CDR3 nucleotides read TGTGCCAGCAGCTTTGGCGGGTCATACAATGAGCAGTTCTTC.

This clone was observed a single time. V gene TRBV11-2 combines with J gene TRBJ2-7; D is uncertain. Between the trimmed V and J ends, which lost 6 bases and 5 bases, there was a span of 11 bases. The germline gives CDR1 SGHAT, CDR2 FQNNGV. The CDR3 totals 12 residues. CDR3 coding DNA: TGTGCCAGCAGGTCCTCGATCCACGAGCAGTACTTC. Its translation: CASRSSIHEQYF.

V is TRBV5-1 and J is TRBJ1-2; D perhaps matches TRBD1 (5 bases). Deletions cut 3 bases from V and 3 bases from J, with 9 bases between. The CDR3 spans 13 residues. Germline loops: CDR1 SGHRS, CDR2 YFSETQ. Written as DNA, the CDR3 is TGCGCCAGCAGCTCCGGGACCGACTATGGCTACACCTTC. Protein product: CASSSGTDYGYTF.

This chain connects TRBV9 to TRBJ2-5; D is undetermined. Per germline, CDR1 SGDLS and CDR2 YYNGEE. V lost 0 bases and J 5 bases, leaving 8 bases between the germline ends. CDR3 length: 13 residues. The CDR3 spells CASSVAPQETQYF. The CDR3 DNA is TGTGCCAGCAGCGTAGCCCCACAGGAGACCCAGTACTTC.

The CDR3 spells CASSRAMAGTNEQFF. For the CDR3, the DNA is TGTGCCAGCAGCCGGGCAATGGCGGGAACCAATGAGCAGTTCTTC. The chain uses TRBV9 and TRBJ2-1, with a weak D call TRBD2 (6 bases). CDR1 is SGDLS, CDR2 YYNGEE, per germline. Trimming stripped 4 bases from V and 6 bases from J, with 17 bases between. This CDR3 spans 15 amino acids.

CDR3 region: CASSGGTGGNQPQHF. The DNA of the CDR3 is TGCGCCAGCAGTGGGGGGACAGGGGGTAATCAGCCCCAGCATTTT. This rearrangement joins TRBV10-2 to TRBJ1-5; 11 bases line up with TRBD1. CDR1 and CDR2 (germline): WSHSY, SAAADI. The CDR3 has 15 amino acids. Unmatched junction bases numbered 3, after V lost 4 bases and J lost 4 bases.

The CDR3 DNA is TGTGCCAGCAGTTTGGACTCCTTTGAAAAACTGTTTTTT. It translates to CASSLDSFEKLFF. The chain recombines TRBV28 with TRBJ1-4; unclear D gene. The CDR3 runs 13 residues. CDR1 MDHEN and CDR2 SYDVKM come from the germline V gene. V dropped 3 bases and J dropped 7 bases, with 9 bases sitting between them. The whole variable domain, remainder taken from reference TRBV28 and TRBJ1-4, is DVKVTQSSRYLVKRTGEKVFLECVQDMDHENMFWYRQDPGLGLRLIYFSYDVKMKEKGDIPEGYSVSREKKERFSLILESASTNQTSMYLCASSLDSFEKLFFGSGTQLSVL.

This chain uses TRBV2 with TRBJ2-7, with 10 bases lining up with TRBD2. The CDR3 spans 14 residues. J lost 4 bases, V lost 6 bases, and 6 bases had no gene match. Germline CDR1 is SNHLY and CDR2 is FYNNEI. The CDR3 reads CASRPLAGPYEQYF. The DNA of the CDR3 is TGTGCCAGCAGACCACTAGCGGGACCGTACGAGCAGTACTTC.

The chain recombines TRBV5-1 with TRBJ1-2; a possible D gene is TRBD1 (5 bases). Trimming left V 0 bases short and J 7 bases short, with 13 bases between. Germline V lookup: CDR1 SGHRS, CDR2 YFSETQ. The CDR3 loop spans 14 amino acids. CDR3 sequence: CASSLERGVGGYTF. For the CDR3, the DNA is TGCGCCAGCAGCTTGGAAAGAGGGGTCGGTGGCTACACCTTC.

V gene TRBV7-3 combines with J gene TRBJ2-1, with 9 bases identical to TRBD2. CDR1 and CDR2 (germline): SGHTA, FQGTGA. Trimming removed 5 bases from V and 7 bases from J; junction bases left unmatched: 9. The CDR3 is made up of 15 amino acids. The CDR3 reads CASSPEAGGRNEQFF. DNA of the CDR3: TGTGCCAGCAGCCCAGAAGCGGGAGGAAGGAATGAGCAGTTCTTC.

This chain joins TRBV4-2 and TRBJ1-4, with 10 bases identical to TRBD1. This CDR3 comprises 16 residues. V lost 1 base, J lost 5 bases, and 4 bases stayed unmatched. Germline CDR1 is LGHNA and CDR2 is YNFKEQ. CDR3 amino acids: CASSQALGQGNEKLFF. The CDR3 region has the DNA TGTGCCAGCAGCCAAGCCCTGGGACAGGGGAATGAAAAACTGTTTTTT.

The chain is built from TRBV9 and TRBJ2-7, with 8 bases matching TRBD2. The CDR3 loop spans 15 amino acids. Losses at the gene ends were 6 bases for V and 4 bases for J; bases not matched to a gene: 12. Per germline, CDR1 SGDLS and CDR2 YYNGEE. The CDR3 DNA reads TGTGCCAGCACCCCCTCCCCGGAGCGGGAGTACGAGCAGTACTTC. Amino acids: CASTPSPEREYEQYF.

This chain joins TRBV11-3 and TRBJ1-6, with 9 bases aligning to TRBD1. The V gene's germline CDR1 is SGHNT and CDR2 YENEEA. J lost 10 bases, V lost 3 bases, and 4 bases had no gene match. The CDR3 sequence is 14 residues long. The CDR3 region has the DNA TGTGCCAGCAGCTTGGGACAGGGAAGCTCACCCCTCCACTTT. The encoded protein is CASSLGQGSSPLHF.

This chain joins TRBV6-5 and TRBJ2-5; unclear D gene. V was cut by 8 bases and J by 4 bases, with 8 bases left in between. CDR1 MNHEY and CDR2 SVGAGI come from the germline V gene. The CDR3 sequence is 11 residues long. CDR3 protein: CASERGETQYF. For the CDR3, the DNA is TGTGCCAGCGAACGTGGAGAGACCCAGTACTTC.

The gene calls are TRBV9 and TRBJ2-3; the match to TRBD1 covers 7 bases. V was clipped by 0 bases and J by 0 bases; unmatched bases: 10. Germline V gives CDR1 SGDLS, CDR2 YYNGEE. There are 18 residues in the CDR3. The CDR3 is CASSVGRGTGLSTDTQYF. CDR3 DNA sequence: TGTGCCAGCAGCGTAGGCAGGGGGACGGGGTTGAGCACAGATACGCAGTATTTT.

The CDR3 reads CASSYSITGRAHEQFF. The CDR3 DNA follows: TGTGCCAGCAGTTACTCGATAACTGGCCGGGCCCATGAGCAGTTCTTC. The chain carries TRBV6-2 or TRBV6-3 and TRBJ2-1; D not resolved. The V end was cut by 0 bases, the J end by 8 bases, with 17 bases between. This CDR3 contains 16 residues. CDR1 and CDR2 from the germline V gene are MNHEY and SVGEGT.

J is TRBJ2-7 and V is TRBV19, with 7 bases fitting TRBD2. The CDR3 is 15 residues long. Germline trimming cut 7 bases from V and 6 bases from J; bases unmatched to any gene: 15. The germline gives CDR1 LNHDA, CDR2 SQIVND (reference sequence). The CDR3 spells CASTPAGVPQGEQYF. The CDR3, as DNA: TGTGCCAGTACGCCGGCGGGAGTACCCCAAGGCGAGCAGTACTTC.

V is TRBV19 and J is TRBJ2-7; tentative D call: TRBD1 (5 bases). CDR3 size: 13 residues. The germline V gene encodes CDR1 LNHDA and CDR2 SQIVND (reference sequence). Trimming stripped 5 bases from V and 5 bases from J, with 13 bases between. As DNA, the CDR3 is TGTGCCAGTAGTGTAATCCAGGGCAACGAGCAGTACTTC. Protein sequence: CASSVIQGNEQYF.

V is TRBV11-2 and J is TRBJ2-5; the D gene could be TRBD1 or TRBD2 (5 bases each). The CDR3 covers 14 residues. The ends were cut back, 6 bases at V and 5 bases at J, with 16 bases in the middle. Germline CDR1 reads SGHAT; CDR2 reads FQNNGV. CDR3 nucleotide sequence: TGTGCCAGCAGGTATGCCGGGACCGAGGAGACCCAGTACTTC. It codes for CASRYAGTEETQYF.

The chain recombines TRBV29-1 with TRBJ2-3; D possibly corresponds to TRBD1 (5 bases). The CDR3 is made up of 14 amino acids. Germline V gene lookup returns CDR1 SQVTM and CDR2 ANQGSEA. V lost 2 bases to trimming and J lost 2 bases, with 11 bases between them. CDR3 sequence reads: CSVELDTHTDTQYF. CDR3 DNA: TGCAGCGTTGAATTGGACACGCACACAGATACGCAGTATTTT.

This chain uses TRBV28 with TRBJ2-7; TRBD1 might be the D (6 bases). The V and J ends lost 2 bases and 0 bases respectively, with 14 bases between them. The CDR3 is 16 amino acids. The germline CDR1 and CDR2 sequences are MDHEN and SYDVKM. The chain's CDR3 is CASSLPPGVVSYEQYF. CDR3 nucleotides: TGTGCCAGCAGTTTACCTCCAGGGGTCGTCTCCTACGAGCAGTACTTC. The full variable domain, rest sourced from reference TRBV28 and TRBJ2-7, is DVKVTQSSRYLVKRTGEKVFLECVQDMDHENMFWYRQDPGLGLRLIYFSYDVKMKEKGDIPEGYSVSREKKERFSLILESASTNQTSMYLCASSLPPGVVSYEQYFGPGTRLTVT.

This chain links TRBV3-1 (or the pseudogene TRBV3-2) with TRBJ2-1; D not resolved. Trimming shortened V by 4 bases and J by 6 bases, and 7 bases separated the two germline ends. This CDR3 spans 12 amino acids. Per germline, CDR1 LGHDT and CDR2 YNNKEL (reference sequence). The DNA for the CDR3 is TGTGCCAGCAGCCCGCTCCCCAATGAGCAGTTCTTC. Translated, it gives CASSPLPNEQFF.

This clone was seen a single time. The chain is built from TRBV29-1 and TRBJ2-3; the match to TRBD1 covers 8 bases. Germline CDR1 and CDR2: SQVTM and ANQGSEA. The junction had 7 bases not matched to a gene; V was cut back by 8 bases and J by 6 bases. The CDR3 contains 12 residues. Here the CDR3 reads CSHNRGEDTQYF. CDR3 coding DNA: TGCAGCCACAACAGGGGGGAGGATACGCAGTATTTT.

Written as DNA, the CDR3 is TGTGCCAGCAGTTACGAGGGTGGGAACACTGAAGCTTTCTTT. Translating gives CASSYEGGNTEAFF. This chain joins TRBV6-6 and TRBJ1-1; D is uncertain. CDR1 is MNHNY and CDR2 is SVGAGI in the germline V gene (reference sequence). V was pared by 2 bases and J by 1 base, with 8 bases between. This CDR3 spans 14 amino acids.

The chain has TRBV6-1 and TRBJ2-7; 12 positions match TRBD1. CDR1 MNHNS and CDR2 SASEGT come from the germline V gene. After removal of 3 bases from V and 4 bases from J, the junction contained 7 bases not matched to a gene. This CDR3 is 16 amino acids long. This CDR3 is CASSEGTGGFLYEQYF. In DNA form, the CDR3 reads TGTGCCAGCAGTGAGGGGACAGGGGGCTTTCTGTACGAGCAGTACTTC.

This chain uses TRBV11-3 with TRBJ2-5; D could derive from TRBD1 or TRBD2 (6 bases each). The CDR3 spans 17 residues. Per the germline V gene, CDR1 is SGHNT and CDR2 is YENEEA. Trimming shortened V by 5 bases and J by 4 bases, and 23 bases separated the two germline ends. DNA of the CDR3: TGTGCCAGCAGCCCGGTGTCTATGAGGGGGGCTGGAGAGACCCAGTACTTC. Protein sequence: CASSPVSMRGAGETQYF. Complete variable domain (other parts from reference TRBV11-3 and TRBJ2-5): EAGVVQSPRYKIIEKKQPVAFWCNPISGHNTLYWYLQNLGQGPELLIRYENEEAVDDSQLPKDRFSAERLKGVDSTLKIQPAELGDSAVYLCASSPVSMRGAGETQYFGPGTRLLVL.

The CDR3 DNA reads as TGCGCCAGCATGTCAGGAGGGAGGGCCCCCTACGAGCAGTACTTC. Translation: CASMSGGRAPYEQYF. This chain links TRBV5-1 with TRBJ2-7; 7 nucleotides match TRBD2. Germline loops: CDR1 SGHRS, CDR2 YFSETQ. V trimming: 6 bases; J trimming: 2 bases; junction bases outside the gene matches: 11. The CDR3 spans 15 residues.